The source of this TCR beta chain is a study of regulatory T cells in long-lasting Graves disease. PBMC RNA served as the TCR library source. This clonotype has only one observation. Germline assignment: CDR1 MGHDK and CDR2 SYGVNS. V trimming: 8 bases; J trimming: 0 bases; junction bases outside the gene matches: 3. This CDR3 region has 16 residues. TCRdb recomputed calls from the reads with MiXCR, one row per CDR3 protein. The table lists more than 650 distinct CDR3 sequences, around 90% of them singletons. The sequence was collected from a woman between 18 and 30 years old with Graves disease. This sequence joins TRBV25-1 and TRBJ2-6; 11 bases match TRBD1. The sample in question was peripheral blood mononuclear cells (PBMCs), obtained with antithyroid drug treatment, in newly diagnosed or persistent Graves disease (not recorded which). The CDR3 DNA reads as TGTGCCAGCGCCGGGACAGGGGGCTCTGGGGCCAACGTCCTGACTTTC. The encoded protein is CASAGTGGSGANVLTF.